The clone carrying this TCR beta chain was counted once. The target antigen is unknown. The data are from a study of OX40 agonist ivuxolimab in advanced cancers. Across the whole study: Eligibility rules accepted prior anti-PD-1, anti-PD-L1 or anti-CTLA-4 therapy, and around 38% had some.

Whole-study findings and limits: Also showing low normalized T-cell clonal expansion were some of the nonresponders. At 0.1 to 3.0 mg/kg, CD4+ and CD8+ blood T cells expanded clonally by week 6. On average, CD8+ T cells had more expanded clones than CD4+.

Trimming removed 4 bases from V and 4 bases from J; junction bases left unmatched: 2. The CDR3 length is 13 residues. Germline loops: CDR1 SGHTA, CDR2 FQGNSA. Sequencing was performed with immunoSEQ multiplex PCR; in TCRdb, only in-frame clones are kept and a portion is missing. The sample shows tens of thousands of clones, approximately 91% of them seen only once. This rearrangement joins TRBV7-2 to TRBJ2-5, with 8 bases that match TRBD2. This TCR was sampled from an adult with an advanced solid tumor such as melanoma, head and neck, liver or kidney cancer. The specimen was CD4+ or CD8+ T cells sorted from blood, collected in a trial of the OX40 agonist ivuxolimab. CDR3 in DNA: TGTGCCAGCAGCTCCGGGACTAGAGAGACCCAGTACTTC. This encodes CASSSGTRETQYF.